One and the same sample provided the 21 T cell receptor beta chains below, sequenced in a study of identical twins. TCRdb re-called the 5' RACE reads through MiXCR, storing one row per CDR3 protein. The repertoire has under 900,000 distinct CDR3 sequences, about 20% of them found once; the top ten carry around 14%. These records were also assigned to another study, of T cells expressing NK-cell markers.

The specimen sequenced was PBMCs. The receptors originated from a woman in her late teens or twenties in good health.

This clonotype was counted only a few times. The chain is built from TRBV4-1 and TRBJ2-4; the D is unclear. This CDR3 spans 15 amino acids. Trimming left V 2 bases short and J 0 bases short, with 8 bases between. Germline CDR1 MGHRA, CDR2 YSYEKL. This chain's CDR3 is CASSQRVLAKNIQYF. The CDR3 DNA reads as TGCGCCAGCAGCCAACGGGTTCTAGCCAAAAACATTCAGTACTTC.

This clonotype was seen only a few times. The CDR3 DNA sequence: TGTGCCAGCAGCCAACCGGAACGGGAGGGCCCCTACAATGAGCAGTTCTTC. Translating gives CASSQPEREGPYNEQFF. The gene calls are TRBV3-1 and TRBJ2-1, with TRBD2 matching over 8 bases. CDR3 length equals 17 residues. Per germline, CDR1 LGHDT and CDR2 YNNKEL (reference sequence). Trimming took 2 bases from V and 2 from J; bases not matched to a gene: 8.

This clonotype was found a few times. The V and J genes are TRBV6-1 and TRBJ2-3; D is perhaps TRBD2 (6 bases). With 3 bases removed from V and 5 bases from J, the gap between germline ends came to 15 bases. In germline, CDR1 is MNHNS, CDR2 SASEGT. The CDR3 extends over 15 amino acids. The CDR3 nucleotides read TGTGCCAGCAGTGATGGGAGGAGAGGACGAGATACGCAGTATTTT. Its translation is CASSDGRRGRDTQYF.

This clonotype was counted between two and nine times. This chain links TRBV20-1 with TRBJ2-5, with a tentative D call TRBD1 (5 bases). From germline, CDR1 is DFQATT and CDR2 SNEGSKA (reference sequence). V gave up 5 bases and J gave up 0 bases, with 10 bases separating them. The CDR3 loop spans 13 amino acids. The CDR3 reads CSAGHRYQETQYF. CDR3 bases: TGCAGTGCTGGACACAGGTACCAAGAGACCCAGTACTTC.

The gene calls are TRBV3-1 and TRBJ2-1; tentatively, D is TRBD1 or TRBD2 (5 bases each). V lost 4 bases, J lost 9 bases, and 19 bases lay in between. The CDR3 is made up of 15 amino acids. From germline, CDR1 is LGHDT and CDR2 YNNKEL (reference sequence). The chain's CDR3 is CASSRRGGLSGEQFF. The CDR3 coding sequence is TGTGCCAGCAGCCGCCGGGGCGGCCTTAGTGGTGAGCAGTTCTTC.

This clonotype was detected many times. The CDR3, as DNA: TGTGCCAGCAGCTCCACTATTGACAGTTACAATGAGCAGTTCTTC. Translation gives CASSSTIDSYNEQFF. This sequence joins TRBV7-9 and TRBJ2-1, with D perhaps matching TRBD1 (5 bases). Between the trimmed V and J ends, which lost 4 bases and 4 bases, there was a span of 14 bases. Per germline, CDR1 SEHNR and CDR2 FQNEAQ (reference sequence). This CDR3 is 15 amino acids long.

This clonotype was found a few times. This rearrangement joins TRBV10-3 to TRBJ2-5, with D maybe TRBD1 (6 bases). The CDR3 runs 14 residues. Germline assignment: CDR1 ENHRY and CDR2 SYGVKD. V dropped 2 bases and J dropped 1 base, with 8 bases sitting between them. CDR3 sequence reads: CAISEGTTQETQYF. In nucleotides, the CDR3 is TGTGCCATCAGTGAGGGGACAACCCAAGAGACCCAGTACTTC.

V usage is TRBV20-1 and J usage is TRBJ2-7, with D perhaps TRBD1 (5 bases). CDR3 size: 14 residues. In germline, CDR1 is DFQATT, CDR2 SNEGSKA (reference sequence). V lost 1 base and J lost 0, with 10 bases in between. CDR3 loop: CSARGPTGSYEQYF. In DNA form, the CDR3 reads TGCAGTGCTAGAGGTCCAACAGGCTCCTACGAGCAGTACTTC.

This clonotype came up a few times. The chain combines TRBV29-1 with TRBJ1-1, with 9 bases that match TRBD1. In germline, CDR1 is SQVTM, CDR2 ANQGSEA. The CDR3 has 14 residues. With V trimmed by 2 bases and J by 7 bases, 8 bases remained unmatched. The CDR3 DNA is TGCAGCGTTGAAACAGGGACAGGGAGCGGTGAAGCTTTCTTT. Translated: CSVETGTGSGEAFF.

This rearrangement joins TRBV29-1 to TRBJ2-3; a possible D gene is TRBD2 (6 bases). CDR1 and CDR2 from the germline V gene are SQVTM and ANQGSEA. V lost 2 bases and J lost 2, with 20 bases in between. The CDR3 runs to 17 residues. The CDR3 loop reads CSVENLLSAGPTDTQYF. The CDR3 DNA reads as TGCAGCGTTGAAAACCTTCTTTCAGCGGGTCCCACAGATACGCAGTATTTT.

This chain connects TRBV6-2 or TRBV6-3 to TRBJ2-5; D gene uncertain. With 8 bases removed from V and 4 bases from J, the gap between germline ends came to 11 bases. This CDR3 contains 12 residues. In germline, CDR1 is MNHEY, CDR2 SVGEGT. The CDR3 DNA reads as TGTGCCAGCGCGGTGGGAACAGAGACCCAGTACTTC. It encodes CASAVGTETQYF.

J is TRBJ2-5 and V is TRBV6-2 or TRBV6-3; 9 bases agree with TRBD1. The germline CDR1 and CDR2 sequences are MNHEY and SVGEGT. V shed 6 bases and J 5 bases; nucleotides not matched to a gene: 10. The CDR3 has 15 residues. The CDR3 loop reads CASRAGTGSRETQYF. DNA for the CDR3: TGTGCCAGCAGAGCCGGGACAGGGAGTCGGGAGACCCAGTACTTC.

This clonotype has more than one count but fewer than ten. The chain uses TRBV7-9 and TRBJ1-2; D is uncertain. Trimming left V 2 bases short and J 3 bases short, with 10 bases between. The CDR3 totals 14 residues. In germline, CDR1 is SEHNR, CDR2 FQNEAQ (reference sequence). CDR3 amino acids: CASSLSISDYGYTF. CDR3 bases: TGTGCCAGCAGCTTATCGATTTCGGACTATGGCTACACCTTC.

The chain links TRBV9 to TRBJ2-5, with 8 bases that match TRBD1. The CDR3 consists of 22 residues. V dropped 3 bases and J dropped 0; count of bases not matched to a gene: 25. The germline V gene has CDR1 SGDLS and CDR2 YYNGEE. The CDR3 DNA is TGTGCCAGCAGCGCGTTTTCACATAGGACAGGGTGGAAAGGGGGGAACCAAGAGACCCAGTACTTC. The encoded protein is CASSAFSHRTGWKGGNQETQYF.

This clonotype was detected a few times. V is TRBV5-1 and J is TRBJ2-7; D could derive from TRBD1 or TRBD2 (5 bases each). The CDR3 runs to 13 residues. Germline values: CDR1 SGHRS, CDR2 YFSETQ. Trimming pared 7 bases from V and 5 bases from J, leaving 16 bases between. CDR3 sequence reads: CASGRGLDHEQYF. The DNA for the CDR3 is TGCGCCAGCGGCCGGGGCCTCGACCACGAGCAGTACTTC.

The chain uses TRBV12-3 or TRBV12-4 and TRBJ2-7, with 9 bases fitting TRBD2. There are 15 residues in the CDR3. Trimming cost V 3 bases and J 3 bases; bases outside gene matches: 6. CDR3: CASSFPLAGYYEQYF. The DNA for the CDR3 is TGTGCCAGCAGTTTCCCGCTAGCGGGATACTACGAGCAGTACTTC.

This clonotype is a singleton in its sample. The rearrangement uses TRBV7-2 and TRBJ1-2; no clear D gene. The germline CDR1 and CDR2 sequences are SGHTA and FQGNSA. The V end lost 5 bases, the J end lost 5 bases, and 12 bases lay between the germline ends. The CDR3 has 13 residues. The CDR3 protein is CASSKPPFYGYTF. In nucleotides, the CDR3 is TGTGCCAGCAGCAAACCCCCGTTTTATGGCTACACCTTC.

This clonotype has more than one count but fewer than ten. The CDR3 bases are TGCAGTGCTGGAATACGTCGGGAGGCGGGAGTAGGACACAATGAGCAGTTCTTC. This translates into CSAGIRREAGVGHNEQFF. The V call is TRBV20-1, the J call TRBJ2-1, with 7 bases identical to TRBD2. CDR1 is DFQATT and CDR2 is SNEGSKA in the germline V gene (reference sequence). Unmatched junction bases numbered 21, after V lost 5 bases and J lost 5 bases. The CDR3 consists of 18 residues.

This clonotype was picked up many times. The V call is TRBV20-1, the J call TRBJ2-1, with D maybe TRBD1 (6 bases). The V end lost 7 bases, the J end lost 7 bases, and 11 bases lay between the germline ends. Germline CDR1 is DFQATT and CDR2 is SNEGSKA (reference sequence). The CDR3 is 11 amino acids. CDR3 DNA: TGCAGTGTCCCACAGGGAAATGAGCAGTTCTTC. This gives the protein CSVPQGNEQFF.

This clonotype showed up just a few times. The chain employs TRBV15 and TRBJ2-2; the D gene is possibly TRBD2 (6 bases). The germline CDR1 and CDR2 sequences are LNHNV and YYDKDF (reference sequence). There are 16 residues in the CDR3. V was clipped by 1 base and J by 6 bases, with 15 bases between them. CDR3 in amino acids: CATSRGMAGSAGELFF. Written as DNA, the CDR3 is TGTGCCACCAGCAGAGGAATGGCGGGATCGGCCGGGGAGCTGTTTTTT.

This clonotype was counted between two and nine times. In DNA, the CDR3 is TGTGCCACCAGTGATTTAGAAGGGGGCGGGGGTCAGCCCCAGCATTTT. It is translated as CATSDLEGGGGQPQHF. The rearrangement joins TRBV24-1 to TRBJ1-5; TRBD1 agrees at 7 bases. The CDR3 totals 16 residues. Trimming at V came to 1 base and at J to 6 bases, leaving 8 bases not matched to a gene. CDR1 and CDR2 from the germline V gene are KGHDR and SFDVKD.